This TCR beta chain was profiled in a study of T cell responses to AZD1222 COVID-19 vaccine. The study, taken as a whole, reports: Regions left unmutated in variants are reportedly the target of nearly half of spike-specific TCRs.

Assay used: immunoSEQ multiplex PCR; TCRdb lists only in-frame clones, some missing. The sample shows about 120,000 clones, approximately 91% of them seen only once. This clone came up once. The antigen is undetermined. This CDR3 region has 17 residues. The V and J ends lost 6 bases and 4 bases respectively, with 21 bases between them. From germline, CDR1 is MNHEY and CDR2 SMNVEV (reference sequence). This TCR was recovered from an adult in good health. This chain connects TRBV27 to TRBJ2-2, with D perhaps TRBD1 or TRBD2 (7 bases each). The material was peripheral blood, obtained on day 0 of AZD1222 vaccination. The DNA of the CDR3 is TGTGCCAGCAGGAGGGGAGGGGGCGGTATGGTCACCGGGGAGCTGTTTTTT. It codes for CASRRGGGGMVTGELFF.